Listed here are 32 T cell receptor beta chains from one sample, sequenced in a study of naive and memory T cell subsets. A UMI-containing oligonucleotide was joined by 3' ligation to the TCR cDNA template. Four PCR rounds used nested alpha and beta constant region primers plus the SP2 primer. A single record per CDR3 protein comes from TCRdb applying MiXCR to the 5' RACE reads. This sample has about 56,000 distinct CDR3 sequences, with about 7.1% found just once. The receptor set was obtained from a female donor in good health.

This chain links TRBV12-3 or TRBV12-4 with TRBJ1-1; weak D call: TRBD1 (5 bases). The CDR3 runs 14 residues. The ends were cut back, 6 bases at V and 2 bases at J, with 13 bases in the middle. The CDR3 is CASSPTDPNTEAFF. In nucleotides, the CDR3 is TGTGCCAGCAGCCCGACAGACCCAAACACTGAAGCTTTCTTT.

In the case of this clonotype: With a much larger clone just one base away, this may be a read error. The V call is TRBV20-1, the J call TRBJ1-1, with 7 bases that match TRBD1. The CDR3 consists of 16 residues. The germline V gene encodes CDR1 DFQATT and CDR2 SNEGSKA (reference sequence). Germline trimming cut 6 bases from V and 4 bases from J; bases unmatched to any gene: 17. The CDR3 here is CSASTGKRLEGTEAFF. DNA of the CDR3: TGCAGTGCATCGACAGGGAAGAGACTAGAGGGCACTGAAGCTTTCTTT.

A few counts support this clonotype. The chain has TRBV9 and TRBJ2-2; weak D call: TRBD2 (6 bases). There are 16 residues in the CDR3. The germline gives CDR1 SGDLS, CDR2 YYNGEE. The V end lost 4 bases, the J end lost 5 bases, and 18 bases lay between the germline ends. The CDR3 reads CASSSRADYRTGELFF. CDR3 DNA: TGTGCCAGCAGCTCGAGGGCGGACTATAGAACCGGGGAGCTGTTTTTT.

The V gene is TRBV23-1, the J gene TRBJ2-6; 8 nucleotides match TRBD1. TRBV23-1 is given ORF status, its function remaining uncertain. The V gene end was trimmed by 4 bases and the J gene end by 4 bases; junction bases not matched to a gene: 12. This CDR3 spans 18 amino acids. The CDR3: CASSPRTGRVLGANVLTF. In DNA, the CDR3 is TGCGCCAGCAGTCCCCGGACAGGGAGAGTTCTCGGGGCCAACGTCCTGACTTTC.

The chain carries TRBV6-5 and TRBJ1-6; D not certain. Germline values: CDR1 MNHEY, CDR2 SVGAGI. V dropped 8 bases and J dropped 0 bases, with 14 bases sitting between them. CDR3 size: 16 residues. The CDR3 sequence is CASGRGRSSYNSPLHF. For the CDR3, the DNA is TGTGCCAGCGGTCGCGGCAGGAGCTCCTATAATTCACCCCTCCACTTT.

V is TRBV6-2 or TRBV6-3 and J is TRBJ1-1; weak D call: TRBD1 (6 bases). With 2 bases removed from V and 2 bases from J, the gap between germline ends came to 12 bases. The CDR3 extends over 15 amino acids. CDR1 MNHEY and CDR2 SVGEGT come from the germline V gene. The CDR3 DNA reads TGTGCCAGCAGTTACGGAGGGACACACAACACTGAAGCTTTCTTT. Amino acids: CASSYGGTHNTEAFF.

The V gene is TRBV5-5, the J gene TRBJ1-5; D gene uncertain. The V end was cut by 0 bases, the J end by 5 bases, with 3 bases between. Per germline, CDR1 SGHKS and CDR2 YYEKEE (reference sequence). The CDR3 covers 12 residues. Here the CDR3 reads CASSLVDQPQHF. DNA for the CDR3: TGTGCCAGCAGCTTGGTTGATCAGCCCCAGCATTTT.

This clonotype has just a few counts. J is TRBJ2-7 and V is TRBV7-2; D is unresolved. Germline-derived CDR1 and CDR2 are SGHTA and FQGNSA. The CDR3 contains 14 residues. Trimming removed 1 base at V and 0 bases at J, with 7 bases between. The CDR3 DNA sequence: TGTGCCAGCAGCTTAGATAGGAGCTCCTACGAGCAGTACTTC. Translated: CASSLDRSSYEQYF.

The rearrangement uses TRBV20-1 and TRBJ1-5; D is uncertain. CDR3 size: 15 residues. Germline V CDR1 and CDR2: DFQATT, SNEGSKA (reference sequence). Trimming left V 0 bases short and J 5 bases short, with 14 bases between. The CDR3 reads CSARDPRRSHQPQHF. The CDR3 DNA reads as TGCAGTGCTAGAGACCCCAGAAGGTCCCATCAGCCCCAGCATTTT.

Many counts were recorded for this clonotype. The genes are TRBV5-6 and TRBJ2-1; 10 bases fit TRBD2. The J segment lost 5 bases and the V segment lost 4 bases, leaving 9 bases of the junction unmatched. This CDR3 is 16 amino acids long. The V gene's germline CDR1 is SGHDT and CDR2 YYEEEE. The CDR3 region is CASSPASGGYDNEQFF. The CDR3 region has the DNA TGTGCCAGCAGCCCGGCTAGCGGGGGATACGACAATGAGCAGTTCTTC.

In its sample, this clonotype was seen many times. The rearrangement joins TRBV18 to TRBJ2-2; D gene uncertain. The CDR3 has 14 residues. The germline V gene has CDR1 KGHSH and CDR2 LQKENI. With 8 bases removed from V and 0 bases from J, the gap between germline ends came to 10 bases. CDR3 sequence (DNA): TGTGCCAGCCAGGACGTTTCGAACACCGGGGAGCTGTTTTTT. This codes for CASQDVSNTGELFF.

This clonotype was found a few times. V and J are TRBV6-5 and TRBJ2-7; 9 positions agree with TRBD1. Germline assignment: CDR1 MNHEY and CDR2 SVGAGI. The CDR3 runs 15 residues. V lost 10 bases to trimming and J lost 0 bases; unmatched junction nucleotides: 10. CDR3 residues: CATEYTGGHSYEQYF. CDR3 DNA: TGTGCCACCGAATATACAGGGGGCCACTCCTACGAGCAGTACTTC.

This clonotype was picked up many times. This chain connects TRBV6-2 or TRBV6-3 to TRBJ1-2; D gene unclear. The length of the CDR3 is 12 residues. The ends were cut back, 6 bases at V and 4 bases at J, with 9 bases in the middle. CDR1 and CDR2 from the germline V gene are MNHEY and SVGEGT. The CDR3 sequence: CASRPRVYGYTF. The CDR3 DNA is TGTGCCAGCAGGCCGCGGGTCTATGGCTACACCTTC.

The J gene is TRBJ2-2, the V gene TRBV7-3; TRBD2 might be the D (6 bases). Trimming stripped 5 bases from V and 2 bases from J, with 12 bases between. Germline CDR1 SGHTA, CDR2 FQGTGA. This CDR3 region has 15 residues. Here the CDR3 reads CASSPWTTNTGELFF. The CDR3 DNA follows: TGTGCCAGCAGCCCTTGGACTACCAACACCGGGGAGCTGTTTTTT.

V usage is TRBV7-2 and J usage is TRBJ2-7; 8 bases line up with TRBD1. The trim removed 2 bases at V and 3 bases at J, leaving 6 bases unmatched. The germline gives CDR1 SGHTA, CDR2 FQGNSA. The CDR3 consists of 15 residues. CDR3 nucleotides: TGTGCCAGCAGCTTAAACGGTGACAGGGGCTACGAGCAGTACTTC. Its translation is CASSLNGDRGYEQYF.

This chain joins TRBV5-1 and TRBJ2-7, with 8 bases fitting TRBD2. Germline assignment: CDR1 SGHRS and CDR2 YFSETQ. This CDR3 comprises 15 residues. With 4 bases clipped from V and 0 bases from J, the junction kept 6 bases outside the gene matches. As DNA, the CDR3 is TGCGCCAGCAGCCTTAGCGGGGTGAGCTCCTACGAGCAGTACTTC. The encoded protein is CASSLSGVSSYEQYF.

Many counts were recorded for this clonotype. CDR3 loop: CSASGETVDYQPQHF. The CDR3, as DNA: TGCAGTGCTAGCGGGGAGACAGTCGATTATCAGCCCCAGCATTTT. The V call is TRBV20-1, the J call TRBJ1-5; maybe TRBD1 (5 bases). The V end lost 3 bases, the J end lost 5 bases, and 17 bases lay between the germline ends. The germline CDR1 and CDR2 sequences are DFQATT and SNEGSKA (reference sequence). The CDR3 consists of 15 residues.

This clonotype was detected a few times. The gene calls are TRBV20-1 and TRBJ2-1; 13 nucleotides align to TRBD2. Germline V gene lookup returns CDR1 DFQATT and CDR2 SNEGSKA (reference sequence). The CDR3 contains 16 residues. The CDR3 reads CRPTSGGARTYNEQFF. CDR3 in DNA: TGCAGGCCTACTAGCGGGGGGGCCCGCACCTACAATGAGCAGTTCTTC.

At least ten counts were recorded for this clonotype. The chain couples TRBV3-1 to TRBJ2-5; no reliable D call. The CDR3 runs 14 residues. Germline lookup yields CDR1 LGHDT and CDR2 YNNKEL (reference sequence). V was cut by 0 bases and J by 5 bases, with 10 bases left in between. The CDR3 DNA follows: TGTGCCAGCAGCCAAGAGCCGGAGCTGGAGACCCAGTACTTC. Residues: CASSQEPELETQYF.

The table lists this clonotype with a few counts. The chain links TRBV27 to TRBJ2-1; 7 nucleotides align to TRBD1. Germline V CDR1 and CDR2: MNHEY, SMNVEV (reference sequence). The CDR3 is 14 residues long. J gave up 1 base and V 7 bases, and 4 bases lay outside the gene matches. The CDR3 sequence is CASNRQGSYNEQFF. The CDR3 DNA sequence: TGTGCCAGCAACAGACAGGGATCCTACAATGAGCAGTTCTTC.

This clonotype was counted between two and nine times. This chain uses TRBV28 with TRBJ2-5; TRBD2 is a possible D gene (6 bases). The CDR3 has 14 residues. V dropped 5 bases and J dropped 1 base, with 11 bases sitting between them. CDR1 and CDR2 (germline): MDHEN, SYDVKM. This CDR3 is CASSPGGVQETQYF. The CDR3 DNA reads TGTGCCAGCAGTCCTGGCGGGGTCCAAGAGACCCAGTACTTC.

This clonotype was seen ten or more times. Here the CDR3 DNA reads TGTGCCAGCACCTGGAGGGGGAATCAGCCCCAGCATTTT. Residues: CASTWRGNQPQHF. V usage is TRBV12-3 or TRBV12-4 and J usage is TRBJ1-5; D is possibly TRBD1 (6 bases). V lost 7 bases to trimming and J lost 4 bases, with 11 bases between them. The CDR3 is made up of 13 amino acids.

The chain recombines TRBV30 with TRBJ1-1; D remains unclear. V shed 2 bases and J shed 1 base, with 14 bases lying between them. The germline V gene encodes CDR1 GTSNPN and CDR2 SVGIG (reference sequence). CDR3 length: 15 amino acids. The CDR3 reads CAWSPNGWGNTEAFF. CDR3 sequence (DNA): TGTGCCTGGAGTCCGAACGGTTGGGGGAACACTGAAGCTTTCTTT.

V gene TRBV29-1 combines with J gene TRBJ2-3, with TRBD2 as a possible D gene (6 bases). In germline, CDR1 is SQVTM, CDR2 ANQGSEA. This CDR3 is built from 14 residues. Deletions cut 3 bases from V and 0 bases from J, with 10 bases between. CDR3 loop: CSVEWGDSTDTQYF. In nucleotides, the CDR3 is TGCAGCGTTGAGTGGGGGGATAGCACAGATACGCAGTATTTT.

This clonotype appeared many times. The CDR3 region has the DNA TGTGCCAGCCCCCCCATGGGATTCAATCAGCCCCAGCATTTT. Protein sequence: CASPPMGFNQPQHF. The rearrangement links TRBV12-3 or TRBV12-4 to TRBJ1-5; D is unresolved. This CDR3 spans 14 amino acids. With 8 bases removed from V and 3 bases from J, the gap between germline ends came to 14 bases.

The chain carries TRBV11-2 and TRBJ2-3; 9 bases align to TRBD2. Germline V CDR1 and CDR2: SGHAT, FQNNGV. V shed 6 bases, J shed 10 bases, and the junction held 8 bases outside the gene matches. The CDR3 sequence is 13 residues long. CDR3 nucleotides: TGTGCCAGCAGGGTTGCGGGGGGGCAAGCGCAGTATTTT. Translating it yields CASRVAGGQAQYF.

This clonotype has a count of ten or more. The V gene is TRBV6-2 or TRBV6-3, the J gene TRBJ1-5; no definite D call. V dropped 0 bases and J dropped 2 bases, with 14 bases sitting between them. The CDR3 has 17 amino acids. Per germline, CDR1 MNHEY and CDR2 SVGEGT. In nucleotides, the CDR3 is TGTGCCAGCAGTTACTCCGGGCCGAGGAGGGGCAATCAGCCCCAGCATTTT. Amino acids: CASSYSGPRRGNQPQHF.

The chain couples TRBV19 to TRBJ2-2, with D possibly matching TRBD2 (5 bases). The CDR3 sequence is 13 residues long. The germline V gene has CDR1 LNHDA and CDR2 SQIVND (reference sequence). The V end lost 3 bases, the J end lost 4 bases, and 6 bases lay between the germline ends. DNA of the CDR3: TGTGCCAGTAGTATTCGGGGCACCGGGGAGCTGTTTTTT. Amino acids: CASSIRGTGELFF.

The chain uses TRBV28 and TRBJ1-5; the D is unclear. This CDR3 contains 14 residues. Trimming stripped 6 bases from V and 0 bases from J, with 9 bases between. Germline CDR1 MDHEN, CDR2 SYDVKM. In DNA, the CDR3 is TGTGCCAGCAGGGCTCATACTAGCAATCAGCCCCAGCATTTT. It encodes CASRAHTSNQPQHF.

In its sample, this clonotype was seen many times. This chain joins TRBV6-5 and TRBJ2-2; D might be TRBD1 or TRBD2, each matching 5 bases. The germline CDR1 and CDR2 sequences are MNHEY and SVGAGI. The CDR3 length is 14 residues. Trimming pared 11 bases from V and 5 bases from J, leaving 18 bases between. CDR3 nucleotide sequence: TGTGCCGTCCTCTCCGGGACGCTTACCGGGGAGCTGTTTTTT. Protein: CAVLSGTLTGELFF.

This clonotype was seen ten or more times. This chain connects TRBV2 to TRBJ1-4, with 8 nucleotides matching TRBD1. Unmatched junction bases numbered 4, after V lost 9 bases and J lost 10 bases. This CDR3 has 11 residues. From germline, CDR1 is SNHLY and CDR2 FYNNEI. CDR3 region: CASHRGGKLFF. CDR3 in DNA: TGTGCCAGTCACAGGGGGGGAAAACTGTTTTTT.

This clonotype was detected ten times or more. The chain links TRBV7-8 to TRBJ1-6, with D possibly TRBD1 on 6 matching bases. CDR1 SGHVS and CDR2 FQNEAQ come from the germline V gene. The CDR3 loop spans 14 amino acids. V lost 3 bases, J lost 5 bases, and 8 bases lay in between. The CDR3 region is CASSFSGDNSPLHF. The CDR3 DNA is TGTGCCAGCAGCTTCTCAGGGGATAATTCACCCCTCCACTTT.